Listed below are T cell receptor beta chains from one sample, sequenced in a study of T cell changes during pregnancy in multiple sclerosis. The table came from immunoSEQ multiplex PCR; TCRdb's copy has only in-frame clones and leaves some out. This table holds about 84,000 clones, roughly 94% found once. The sequences come from peripheral blood, collected in the second trimester of pregnancy. Receptors were obtained from a female donor in good health, enrolled as a control in a pregnancy study. Each CDR3 is given with its conserved first and last residue. D genes are given only for firm matches. A row's size may be missing; if present it is once, few, many or a size class.

cdr3_length: 17
d_call: TRBD2
j_call: TRBJ2-2
v_call: TRBV28
clone_size: -
cdr3_aa: CASSFLAGTPNTGELFF
cdr3_nt: TGTGCCAGCAGTTTCCTAGCGGGAACTCCGAACACCGGGGAGCTGTTTTTT

cdr3_length: 15
d_call: TRBD1
j_call: TRBJ1-3
v_call: TRBV28
clone_size: -
cdr3_aa: CASSLRRDRADTIYF
cdr3_nt: TGTGCCAGCAGCCTACGCCGGGACAGGGCGGACACCATATATTTT

cdr3_length: 12
d_call: TRBD2
j_call: TRBJ2-7
v_call: TRBV29-1
clone_size: -
cdr3_aa: CSVGGLAGGEYF
cdr3_nt: TGCAGCGTAGGTGGCCTAGCGGGAGGAGAGTACTTC

cdr3_length: 15
d_call: -
j_call: TRBJ1-1
v_call: TRBV6-5
clone_size: -
cdr3_aa: CASSPSRVGSTEAFF
cdr3_nt: TGTGCCAGCAGTCCTTCGAGGGTGGGTTCCACTGAAGCTTTCTTT

cdr3_length: 13
d_call: -
j_call: TRBJ2-7
v_call: TRBV4-1
clone_size: -
cdr3_aa: CASSQALPYEQYF
cdr3_nt: TGCGCCAGCAGCCAAGCCCTACCCTACGAGCAGTACTTC

cdr3_length: 13
d_call: -
j_call: TRBJ1-3
v_call: TRBV12-5
clone_size: -
cdr3_aa: CASGILPGNTIYF
cdr3_nt: TGTGCTAGTGGTATTCTTCCTGGAAACACCATATATTTT

cdr3_length: 14
d_call: -
j_call: TRBJ2-3
v_call: TRBV11-2
clone_size: -
cdr3_aa: CASSLLGYTDTQYF
cdr3_nt: TGTGCCAGCAGCTTACTCGGTTACACAGATACGCAGTATTTT

cdr3_length: 17
d_call: TRBD1
j_call: TRBJ2-7
v_call: TRBV5-1
clone_size: once
cdr3_aa: CASSLAVRGQQTYEQYF
cdr3_nt: TGCGCCAGCAGCTTGGCCGTCCGGGGACAGCAGACCTACGAGCAGTACTTC

cdr3_length: 15
d_call: TRBD2
j_call: TRBJ2-1
v_call: TRBV7-8
clone_size: -
cdr3_aa: CASSLAGLAANEQFF
cdr3_nt: TGTGCCAGCAGCTTGGCAGGACTAGCGGCCAATGAGCAGTTCTTC

cdr3_length: 16
d_call: -
j_call: TRBJ1-1
v_call: TRBV19
clone_size: few
cdr3_aa: CASSFRTGIMNTEAFF
cdr3_nt: TGTGCCAGTAGCTTCAGAACAGGGATTATGAACACTGAAGCTTTCTTT

cdr3_length: 13
d_call: TRBD1
j_call: TRBJ1-2
v_call: TRBV29-1
clone_size: -
cdr3_aa: CSVKTGGNYGYTF
cdr3_nt: TGCAGCGTCAAGACAGGGGGGAACTATGGCTACACCTTC

cdr3_length: 13
d_call: -
j_call: TRBJ2-3
v_call: TRBV5-1
clone_size: once
cdr3_aa: CASSPSDTDTQYF
cdr3_nt: TGCGCCAGCAGCCCTAGTGACACAGATACGCAGTATTTT

cdr3_length: 13
d_call: TRBD2
j_call: TRBJ2-2
v_call: TRBV7-2
clone_size: -
cdr3_aa: CASSGRASGELFF
cdr3_nt: TGTGCCAGCAGCGGGAGGGCCTCAGGGGAGCTGTTTTTT

cdr3_length: 14
d_call: TRBD2
j_call: TRBJ2-5
v_call: TRBV4-1
clone_size: -
cdr3_aa: CASSPLRERETQYF
cdr3_nt: TGCGCCAGCAGCCCCCTGCGGGAGAGAGAGACCCAGTACTTC

cdr3_length: 16
d_call: TRBD1
j_call: TRBJ2-1
v_call: TRBV5-4
clone_size: -
cdr3_aa: CASSLSRDRGYNEQFF
cdr3_nt: TGTGCCAGCAGCTTGTCCCGGGACAGGGGGTACAATGAGCAGTTCTTC

cdr3_length: 14
d_call: -
j_call: TRBJ2-7
v_call: TRBV5-6
clone_size: -
cdr3_aa: CASSLGSSSYEQYF
cdr3_nt: TGTGCCAGCAGCTTGGGGTCGAGCTCCTACGAGCAGTACTTC

cdr3_length: 16
d_call: TRBD1
j_call: TRBJ1-5
v_call: TRBV10-3
clone_size: -
cdr3_aa: CAISESGTGVNQPQHF
cdr3_nt: TGTGCCATCAGTGAGTCGGGGACAGGAGTAAATCAGCCCCAGCATTTT

cdr3_length: 16
d_call: TRBD2
j_call: TRBJ2-1
v_call: TRBV6-1
clone_size: -
cdr3_aa: CASSGGAGATYNEQFF
cdr3_nt: TGTGCCAGCAGTGGGGGAGCGGGAGCGACCTACAATGAGCAGTTCTTC

cdr3_length: 14
d_call: -
j_call: TRBJ2-6
v_call: TRBV5-6
clone_size: -
cdr3_aa: CASRRVSGANVLTF
cdr3_nt: TGTGCCAGCAGACGAGTCTCTGGGGCCAACGTCCTGACTTTC

cdr3_length: 16
d_call: -
j_call: TRBJ1-1
v_call: TRBV5-5
clone_size: -
cdr3_aa: CASSPWGGTLNTEAFF
cdr3_nt: TGTGCCAGCAGCCCCTGGGGCGGGACCTTGAACACTGAAGCTTTCTTT

cdr3_length: 13
d_call: -
j_call: TRBJ2-7
v_call: TRBV5-6
clone_size: -
cdr3_aa: CASSLTGTYEQYF
cdr3_nt: TGTGCCAGCAGCTTGACAGGTACCTACGAGCAGTACTTC

cdr3_length: 15
d_call: -
j_call: TRBJ1-5
v_call: TRBV6-1
clone_size: once
cdr3_aa: CASSERTVSNQPQHF
cdr3_nt: TGTGCCAGCAGTGAAAGGACAGTGAGCAATCAGCCCCAGCATTTT

cdr3_length: 14
d_call: TRBD2
j_call: TRBJ2-1
v_call: TRBV15
clone_size: -
cdr3_aa: CATSALAEYNEQFF
cdr3_nt: TGTGCCACCAGTGCCCTAGCGGAGTACAATGAGCAGTTCTTC

cdr3_length: 13
d_call: -
j_call: TRBJ2-3
v_call: TRBV4-2
clone_size: once
cdr3_aa: CASSASGTDTQYF
cdr3_nt: TGTGCCAGCAGCGCTAGCGGCACAGATACGCAGTATTTT

cdr3_length: 14
d_call: TRBD2
j_call: TRBJ2-5
v_call: TRBV5-1
clone_size: -
cdr3_aa: CASSVGREQETQYF
cdr3_nt: TGCGCCAGCAGCGTCGGGAGGGAGCAAGAGACCCAGTACTTC

cdr3_length: 15
d_call: TRBD1
j_call: TRBJ2-5
v_call: TRBV7-9
clone_size: once
cdr3_aa: CASSPPDRGGETQYF
cdr3_nt: TGTGCCAGCAGCCCCCCGGACAGGGGAGGAGAGACCCAGTACTTC

cdr3_length: 15
d_call: TRBD2
j_call: TRBJ2-1
v_call: TRBV5-4
clone_size: -
cdr3_aa: CASSSGTSVYNEQFF
cdr3_nt: TGTGCCAGCAGCTCCGGGACTAGCGTATACAATGAGCAGTTCTTC

cdr3_length: 16
d_call: TRBD1
j_call: TRBJ1-3
v_call: TRBV19
clone_size: once
cdr3_aa: CASLRRQGDSGNTIYF
cdr3_nt: TGTGCCAGCCTTCGCCGACAGGGAGATTCTGGAAACACCATATATTTT

cdr3_length: 15
d_call: TRBD1
j_call: TRBJ1-2
v_call: TRBV7-2
clone_size: -
cdr3_aa: CASSLRPGQGYGYTF
cdr3_nt: TGTGCCAGCAGCTTACGACCGGGACAGGGGTATGGCTACACCTTC

cdr3_length: 15
d_call: -
j_call: TRBJ1-4
v_call: TRBV5-5
clone_size: -
cdr3_aa: CASSLAGATNEKLFF
cdr3_nt: TGTGCCAGCAGCTTGGCCGGTGCAACTAATGAAAAACTGTTTTTT

cdr3_length: 14
d_call: TRBD1
j_call: TRBJ2-7
v_call: TRBV30
clone_size: -
cdr3_aa: CAWRRDRGPYEQYF
cdr3_nt: TGTGCCTGGAGGCGGGACAGGGGACCCTACGAGCAGTACTTC

cdr3_length: 15
d_call: -
j_call: TRBJ1-4
v_call: TRBV5-1
clone_size: -
cdr3_aa: CASSPLGTTNEKLFF
cdr3_nt: TGCGCCAGCAGCCCTCTTGGGACTACTAATGAAAAACTGTTTTTT

cdr3_length: 18
d_call: TRBD1
j_call: TRBJ2-3
v_call: TRBV19
clone_size: -
cdr3_aa: CASSFAGTGGIATDTQYF
cdr3_nt: TGTGCCAGTAGTTTCGCCGGGACAGGGGGAATCGCGACAGATACGCAGTATTTT

cdr3_length: 13
d_call: -
j_call: TRBJ1-5
v_call: TRBV5-1
clone_size: -
cdr3_aa: CASSFEGNQPQHF
cdr3_nt: TGCGCCAGCAGCTTCGAGGGCAATCAGCCCCAGCATTTT

cdr3_length: 16
d_call: -
j_call: TRBJ1-2
v_call: TRBV10-3
clone_size: -
cdr3_aa: CAISETQRDPNYGYTF
cdr3_nt: TGTGCCATCAGTGAGACTCAGCGCGATCCTAACTATGGCTACACCTTC

cdr3_length: 16
d_call: TRBD2
j_call: TRBJ2-1
v_call: TRBV28
clone_size: -
cdr3_aa: CASSLGLAGIFYEQFF
cdr3_nt: TGTGCCAGCAGTTTAGGACTAGCGGGGATTTTCTATGAGCAGTTCTTC

cdr3_length: 14
d_call: -
j_call: TRBJ2-1
v_call: TRBV2
clone_size: -
cdr3_aa: CASRLAFSYNEQFF
cdr3_nt: TGTGCCAGCAGACTAGCATTTTCCTACAATGAGCAGTTCTTC

cdr3_length: 16
d_call: -
j_call: TRBJ2-7
v_call: TRBV12-1
clone_size: -
cdr3_aa: CASSLPRREGLGEQYF
cdr3_nt: TGTGCCAGCAGCCTTCCAAGGCGGGAGGGGCTGGGCGAGCAGTACTTC

cdr3_length: 15
d_call: -
j_call: TRBJ1-2
v_call: TRBV19
clone_size: -
cdr3_aa: CASKSKPGTNYGYTF
cdr3_nt: TGTGCCAGTAAATCCAAGCCCGGGACTAACTATGGCTACACCTTC

cdr3_length: 15
d_call: TRBD2
j_call: TRBJ2-7
v_call: TRBV15
clone_size: few
cdr3_aa: CATSRGLAGAYEQYF
cdr3_nt: TGTGCCACCAGCAGGGGACTAGCGGGAGCCTACGAGCAGTACTTC

cdr3_length: 15
d_call: TRBD1
j_call: TRBJ1-2
v_call: TRBV7-2
clone_size: -
cdr3_aa: CASSGRDSARYGYTF
cdr3_nt: TGTGCCAGCAGCGGCCGGGACAGCGCTCGCTATGGCTACACCTTC

cdr3_length: 14
d_call: -
j_call: TRBJ2-7
v_call: TRBV9
clone_size: once
cdr3_aa: CASSAGDIGYEQYF
cdr3_nt: TGTGCCAGCAGCGCCGGGGACATTGGGTACGAGCAGTACTTC

cdr3_length: 16
d_call: TRBD2
j_call: TRBJ2-7
v_call: TRBV5-4
clone_size: -
cdr3_aa: CASSLGGLAADYEQYF
cdr3_nt: TGTGCCAGCAGCCTGGGGGGACTAGCGGCTGACTACGAGCAGTACTTC

cdr3_length: 15
d_call: -
j_call: TRBJ1-4
v_call: TRBV5-8
clone_size: -
cdr3_aa: CASSLEDSRHEKLFF
cdr3_nt: TGTGCCAGCAGCTTGGAGGACAGTCGGCATGAAAAACTGTTTTTT

cdr3_length: 12
d_call: -
j_call: TRBJ1-2
v_call: TRBV19
clone_size: few
cdr3_aa: CASSGGPEGYTF
cdr3_nt: TGTGCCAGTAGTGGCGGGCCCGAGGGCTACACCTTC

cdr3_length: 13
d_call: -
j_call: TRBJ2-7
v_call: TRBV11-3
clone_size: -
cdr3_aa: CASSPQGGYEQYF
cdr3_nt: TGTGCCAGCAGCCCCCAAGGGGGCTACGAGCAGTACTTC

cdr3_length: 15
d_call: -
j_call: TRBJ2-7
v_call: TRBV19
clone_size: -
cdr3_aa: CASSIGQAMTYEQYF
cdr3_nt: TGTGCCAGTAGTATAGGTCAGGCAATGACCTACGAGCAGTACTTC

cdr3_length: 15
d_call: TRBD1
j_call: TRBJ2-2
v_call: TRBV25-1
clone_size: -
cdr3_aa: CASSEWVDRAGELFF
cdr3_nt: TGTGCCAGCAGTGAATGGGTCGACAGGGCCGGGGAGCTGTTTTTT

cdr3_length: 15
d_call: -
j_call: TRBJ1-5
v_call: TRBV11-2
clone_size: once
cdr3_aa: CASSLRGYSNQPQHF
cdr3_nt: TGTGCCAGCAGCTTAAGAGGATATAGCAATCAGCCCCAGCATTTT

cdr3_length: 16
d_call: -
j_call: TRBJ2-7
v_call: TRBV2
clone_size: -
cdr3_aa: CASSERVGWTGDEQYF
cdr3_nt: TGTGCCAGCAGTGAGAGGGTGGGCTGGACCGGGGACGAGCAGTACTTC

cdr3_length: 16
d_call: -
j_call: TRBJ2-6
v_call: TRBV2
clone_size: -
cdr3_aa: CASSFSWRPGANVLTF
cdr3_nt: TGTGCCAGCAGTTTTTCATGGCGGCCTGGGGCCAACGTCCTGACTTTC

cdr3_length: 16
d_call: TRBD2
j_call: TRBJ2-3
v_call: TRBV11-3
clone_size: -
cdr3_aa: CASSLAGGSGTDTQYF
cdr3_nt: TGTGCCAGCAGCTTAGCGGGAGGGTCGGGCACAGATACGCAGTATTTT

cdr3_length: 15
d_call: -
j_call: TRBJ2-4
v_call: TRBV5-6
clone_size: -
cdr3_aa: CASSLYRGAKNIQYF
cdr3_nt: TGTGCCAGCAGCTTGTACCGGGGAGCCAAAAACATTCAGTACTTC

cdr3_length: 15
d_call: -
j_call: TRBJ2-3
v_call: TRBV7-2
clone_size: -
cdr3_aa: CASSSRQASTDTQYF
cdr3_nt: TGTGCCAGCAGCTCCCGACAGGCTAGCACAGATACGCAGTATTTT